The 14 T cell receptor beta chains listed next were all sequenced from one sample in a study of post-analysis software for immune sequencing data. Study-level results: Four or five TRBV segments were more frequent in patients than controls; TRBV5-6, TRBV5-1 and TRBV20-1 belonged to this group.

Tagging with unique molecular identifiers was a feature of the TCR beta cDNA libraries. MiXCR, run by TCRdb on the PCR reads, gives a single entry per CDR3 protein. The data show about 820,000 distinct CDR3 sequences, with roughly 50% seen just once and over 4% held by the top ten. The antigens for these receptors are not known. The sequenced sample consisted of blood. These receptors were obtained from a girl aged 10-17 years with multiple sclerosis.

The table lists this clonotype with a count of one. The chain links TRBV5-1 to TRBJ2-7, with 8 bases that match TRBD2. Germline CDR1 SGHRS, CDR2 YFSETQ. There are 15 residues in the CDR3. The V and J ends lost 4 bases and 2 bases, in that order; junction bases with no gene match: 8. The CDR3 DNA reads as TGCGCCAGCAGCGTGGTACTAGCGGAGACCTACGAGCAGTACTTC. The encoded protein is CASSVVLAETYEQYF.

CDR3 residues: CASRTDDYGYTF. For the CDR3, the DNA is TGTGCCAGCCGGACAGACGACTATGGCTACACCTTC. The chain has TRBV6-2 or TRBV6-3 and TRBJ1-2, with a tentative D call TRBD1 (6 bases). The germline V gene has CDR1 MNHEY and CDR2 SVGEGT. This CDR3 has 12 amino acids. Trimming removed 8 bases at V and 3 bases at J, with 10 bases between.

This clonotype was counted only a few times. The J gene is TRBJ2-5, the V gene TRBV7-9, with 12 positions matching TRBD2. V trimming: 5 bases; J trimming: 3 bases; junction bases outside the gene matches: 7. Germline V gene data show CDR1 as SEHNR and CDR2 as FQNEAQ (reference sequence). This CDR3 spans 16 amino acids. CDR3 nucleotides: TGTGCCAGCAGCCCCCGGCTAGCGGGGGGGAAAGAGACCCAGTACTTC. Translated: CASSPRLAGGKETQYF.

This clonotype was observed a handful of times. The V call is TRBV6-5, the J call TRBJ2-1; D gene uncertain. Deletions cut 10 bases from V and 7 bases from J, with 14 bases between. The germline V gene encodes CDR1 MNHEY and CDR2 SVGAGI. CDR3 size: 12 residues. The CDR3 sequence is CATQLTENEQFF. The CDR3 bases are TGTGCCACCCAACTGACGGAGAATGAGCAGTTCTTC.

This clonotype turned up a few times. The chain carries TRBV7-6 and TRBJ2-4, with a tentative D call TRBD2 (6 bases). The CDR3 consists of 14 residues. V was trimmed by 5 bases and J by 7 bases, leaving 15 bases between them. Germline lookup yields CDR1 SGHVS and CDR2 FNYEAQ. Here the CDR3 reads CASSPQGGRNIQYF. CDR3 nucleotides: TGTGCCAGCAGCCCCCAAGGAGGGAGGAACATTCAGTACTTC.

The V gene is TRBV5-1, the J gene TRBJ2-3; 7 bases align to TRBD2. The CDR3 has 16 residues. The germline CDR1 and CDR2 sequences are SGHRS and YFSETQ. V gave up 0 bases and J gave up 1 base; unmatched junction bases: 5. CDR3 coding DNA: TGCGCCAGCAGCTTGGTGGCGGGGGTGCGCACAGATACGCAGTATTTT. Translating gives CASSLVAGVRTDTQYF.

This clonotype was counted once. The V gene is TRBV15, the J gene TRBJ1-2, with 7 positions matching TRBD1. CDR3 size: 15 residues. Germline trimming cut 10 bases from V and 6 bases from J; bases unmatched to any gene: 17. Germline V CDR1 and CDR2: LNHNV, YYDKDF (reference sequence). The CDR3: CAISDPTRTGDGYTF. The CDR3 DNA reads as TGTGCCATCAGTGATCCGACCAGAACAGGGGATGGCTACACCTTC.

As for this clonotype: At one boundary the junction diverges from the germline segment, which might be a read error. The chain recombines TRBV7-9 with TRBJ2-3; 7 bases agree with TRBD2. The CDR3 covers 14 residues. From germline, CDR1 is SEHNR and CDR2 FQNEAQ (reference sequence). The CDR3 DNA reads TGTGCCGGCAGCTGGAGCGGGGGCACAGATACGCAGTATTTT. Translation: CAGSWSGGTDTQYF. Using reference TRBV7-9 and TRBJ2-3 for the parts outside the CDR3, the full variable domain is DTGVSQNPRHKITKRGQNVTFRCDPISEHNRLYWYRQTLGQGPEFLTYFQNEAQLEKSRLLSDRFSAERPKGSFSTLEIQRTEQGDSAMYLCAGSWSGGTDTQYFGPGTRLTVL.

The V gene is TRBV6-1, the J gene TRBJ2-5; D not certain. With 3 bases removed from V and 3 bases from J, the gap between germline ends came to 8 bases. The length of the CDR3 is 13 residues. Germline lookup yields CDR1 MNHNS and CDR2 SASEGT. CDR3 sequence: CASSDYPKETQYF. CDR3 nucleotide sequence: TGTGCCAGCAGTGACTATCCCAAAGAGACCCAGTACTTC.

This sequence joins TRBV14 and TRBJ2-7; 10 nucleotides match TRBD2. CDR3 length: 15 amino acids. Trimming took 3 bases from V and 2 from J; bases not matched to a gene: 4. Germline assignment: CDR1 SGHDN and CDR2 FVKESK. The CDR3 is CASSQASGRPYEQYF. CDR3 coding DNA: TGTGCCAGCAGCCAGGCTAGCGGGAGACCCTACGAGCAGTACTTC.

The gene calls are TRBV7-3 and TRBJ1-1, with D possibly TRBD1 on 5 matching bases. This CDR3 is 15 amino acids long. Trimming removed 0 bases at V and 1 base at J, with 9 bases between. In germline, CDR1 is SGHTA, CDR2 FQGTGA. The DNA for the CDR3 is TGTGCCAGCAGCTTAACTCGACAGCGGAACACTGAAGCTTTCTTT. Its protein is CASSLTRQRNTEAFF.

Only a few counts were recorded for this clonotype. The chain recombines TRBV15 with TRBJ1-1, with TRBD1 matching 8 bases. Germline CDR1 and CDR2: LNHNV and YYDKDF (reference sequence). V lost 7 bases, J lost 2 bases, and 9 bases stayed unmatched. This CDR3 is built from 15 residues. CDR3 nucleotides: TGTGCCACCAACCCGGGACAGGAAATTAACACTGAAGCTTTCTTT. Translation: CATNPGQEINTEAFF. The entire variable domain, with the rest obtained from reference TRBV15 and TRBJ1-1, is as follows: DAMVIQNPRYQVTQFGKPVTLSCSQTLNHNVMYWYQQKSSQAPKLLFHYYDKDFNNEADTPDNFQSRRPNTSFCFLDIRSPGLGDTAMYLCATNPGQEINTEAFFGQGTRLTVV.

The chain combines TRBV20-1 with TRBJ2-1; D remains ambiguous. Trimming pared 5 bases from V and 0 bases from J, leaving 11 bases between. The CDR3 length is 14 residues. Germline CDR1 DFQATT, CDR2 SNEGSKA (reference sequence). As DNA, the CDR3 is TGCAGTGCTTTGGACGGAAGCTCCTACAATGAGCAGTTCTTC. It specifies CSALDGSSYNEQFF.

On this clonotype itself: One end of the junction varies from germline; a read error may be responsible. The CDR3 DNA reads TGCAGTGCTGAATGGGGTAGTCAGTCCCAGCATTTT. Amino acid sequence: CSAEWGSQSQHF. The gene calls are TRBV20-1 and TRBJ1-5; D is unclear. Germline V gene lookup returns CDR1 DFQATT and CDR2 SNEGSKA (reference sequence). The CDR3 is made up of 12 amino acids.